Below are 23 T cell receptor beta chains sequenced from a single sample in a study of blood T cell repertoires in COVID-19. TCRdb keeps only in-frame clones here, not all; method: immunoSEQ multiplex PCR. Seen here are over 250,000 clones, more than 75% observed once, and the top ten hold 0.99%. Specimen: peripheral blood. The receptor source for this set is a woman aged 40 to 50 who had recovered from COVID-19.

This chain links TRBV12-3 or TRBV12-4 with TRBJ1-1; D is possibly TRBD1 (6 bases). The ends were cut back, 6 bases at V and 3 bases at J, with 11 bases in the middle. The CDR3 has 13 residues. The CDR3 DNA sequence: TGTGCCAGCAGCCCCAGGACAGACACTGAAGCTTTCTTT. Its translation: CASSPRTDTEAFF.

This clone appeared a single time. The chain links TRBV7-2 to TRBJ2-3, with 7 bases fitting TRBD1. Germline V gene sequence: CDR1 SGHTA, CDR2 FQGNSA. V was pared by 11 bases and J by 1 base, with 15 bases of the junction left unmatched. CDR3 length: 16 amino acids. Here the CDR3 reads CAGQQRRGSGTDTQYF. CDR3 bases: TGTGCCGGCCAGCAGCGCAGGGGGTCGGGCACAGATACGCAGTATTTT.

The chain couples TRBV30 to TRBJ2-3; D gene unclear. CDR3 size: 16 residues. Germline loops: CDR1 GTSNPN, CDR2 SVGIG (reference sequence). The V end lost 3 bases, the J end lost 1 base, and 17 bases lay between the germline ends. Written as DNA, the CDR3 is TGTGCCTGGAGAAGAGTTGTTGGCGGCGGCACAGATACGCAGTATTTT. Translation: CAWRRVVGGGTDTQYF.

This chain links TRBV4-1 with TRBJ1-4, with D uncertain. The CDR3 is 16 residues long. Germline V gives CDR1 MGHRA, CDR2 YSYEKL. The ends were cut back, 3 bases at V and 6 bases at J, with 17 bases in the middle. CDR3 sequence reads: CASSQEVSRRHEKLFF. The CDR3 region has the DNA TGCGCCAGCAGCCAGGAGGTGTCAAGACGGCATGAAAAACTGTTTTTT.

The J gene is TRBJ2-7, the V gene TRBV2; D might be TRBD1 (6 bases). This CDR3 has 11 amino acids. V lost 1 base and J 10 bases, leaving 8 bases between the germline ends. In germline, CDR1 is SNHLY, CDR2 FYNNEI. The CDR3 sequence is CASSEVGTQYV. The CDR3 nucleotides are TGTGCCAGCAGTGAAGTCGGGACACAGTACGTC.

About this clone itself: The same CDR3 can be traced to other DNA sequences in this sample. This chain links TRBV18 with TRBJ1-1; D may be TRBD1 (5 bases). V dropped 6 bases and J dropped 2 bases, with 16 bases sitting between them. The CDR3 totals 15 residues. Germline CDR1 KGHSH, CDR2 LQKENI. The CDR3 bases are TGTGCCAGCTCCCCCCAGGACAAAAAAAACACTGAAGCTTTCTTT. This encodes CASSPQDKKNTEAFF. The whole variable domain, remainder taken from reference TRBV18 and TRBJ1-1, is NAGVMQNPRHLVRRRGQEARLRCSPMKGHSHVYWYRQLPEEGLKFMVYLQKENIIDESGMPKERFSAEFPKEGPSILRIQQVVRGDSAAYFCASSPQDKKNTEAFFGQGTRLTVV.

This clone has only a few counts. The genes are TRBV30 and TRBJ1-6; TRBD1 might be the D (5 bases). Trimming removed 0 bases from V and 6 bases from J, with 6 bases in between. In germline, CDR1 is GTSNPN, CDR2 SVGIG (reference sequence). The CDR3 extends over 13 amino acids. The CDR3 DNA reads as TGTGCCTGGAGTGTGGGGGGTAATTCACCCCTCCACTTT. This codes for CAWSVGGNSPLHF.

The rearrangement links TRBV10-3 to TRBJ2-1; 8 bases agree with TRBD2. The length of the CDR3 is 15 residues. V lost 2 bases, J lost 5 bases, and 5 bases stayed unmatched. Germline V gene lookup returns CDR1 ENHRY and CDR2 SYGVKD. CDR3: CAISERLAGNNEQFF. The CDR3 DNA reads TGTGCCATCAGTGAGCGGCTAGCGGGCAACAATGAGCAGTTCTTC.

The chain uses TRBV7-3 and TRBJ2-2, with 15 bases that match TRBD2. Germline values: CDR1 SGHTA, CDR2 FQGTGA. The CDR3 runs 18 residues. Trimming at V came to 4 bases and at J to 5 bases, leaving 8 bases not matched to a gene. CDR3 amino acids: CASSSGLAGGPRTGELFF. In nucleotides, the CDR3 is TGTGCCAGCAGCTCCGGACTAGCGGGAGGGCCGCGTACCGGGGAGCTGTTTTTT.

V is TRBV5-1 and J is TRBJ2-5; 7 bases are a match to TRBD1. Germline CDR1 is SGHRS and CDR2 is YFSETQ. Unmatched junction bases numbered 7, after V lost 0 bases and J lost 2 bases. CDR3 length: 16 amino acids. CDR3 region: CASSLGGQPSQETQYF. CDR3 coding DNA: TGCGCCAGCAGCTTGGGGGGACAGCCGTCGCAAGAGACCCAGTACTTC.

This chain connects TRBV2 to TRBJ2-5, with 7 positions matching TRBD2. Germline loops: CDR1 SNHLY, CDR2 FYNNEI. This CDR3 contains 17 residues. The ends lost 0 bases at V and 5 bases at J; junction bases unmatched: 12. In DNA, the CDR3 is TGTGCCAGCAGTGAAGCGCTTCGTGGGAGGGCCGGGGAGACCCAGTACTTC. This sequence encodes CASSEALRGRAGETQYF.

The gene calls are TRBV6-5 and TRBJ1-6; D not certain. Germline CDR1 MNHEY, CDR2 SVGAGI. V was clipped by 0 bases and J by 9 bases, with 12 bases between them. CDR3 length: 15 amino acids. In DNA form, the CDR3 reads TGTGCCAGCAGTTACTCTCCGGGGATGGGTTCACCCCTCCACTTT. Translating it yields CASSYSPGMGSPLHF.

CDR3 sequence reads: CASSRTSGSYNEQFF. In DNA, the CDR3 is TGTGCCAGCAGCCGGACTAGCGGGAGTTACAATGAGCAGTTCTTC. The chain has TRBV6-2 or TRBV6-3 and TRBJ2-1; 13 bases are a match to TRBD2. Germline lookup yields CDR1 MNHEY and CDR2 SVGEGT. The CDR3 runs 15 residues. V gave up 6 bases and J gave up 4 bases; unmatched junction bases: 3.

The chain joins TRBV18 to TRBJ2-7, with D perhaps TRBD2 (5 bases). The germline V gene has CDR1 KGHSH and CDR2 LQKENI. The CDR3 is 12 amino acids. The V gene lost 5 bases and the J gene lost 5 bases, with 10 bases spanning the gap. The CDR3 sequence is CASSSGNHEQYF. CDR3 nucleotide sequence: TGTGCCAGCTCATCCGGGAACCACGAGCAGTACTTC.

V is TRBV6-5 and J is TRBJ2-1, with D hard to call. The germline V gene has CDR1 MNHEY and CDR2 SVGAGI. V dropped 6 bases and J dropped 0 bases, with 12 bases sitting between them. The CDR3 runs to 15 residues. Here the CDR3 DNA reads TGTGCCAGCAGGGCCGACCGGAGCTCCTACAATGAGCAGTTCTTC. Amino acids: CASRADRSSYNEQFF.

The CDR3 nucleotides read TGTGCCACCAGTGTCAAAGAGACCCAGTACTTC. Translated: CATSVKETQYF. The V and J genes are TRBV24-1 and TRBJ2-5; D uncertain. With 5 bases removed from V and 3 bases from J, the gap between germline ends came to 3 bases. CDR3 length: 11 amino acids. The germline V gene encodes CDR1 KGHDR and CDR2 SFDVKD.

This chain's CDR3 is CASSPGGRGRGGELFF. CDR3 DNA: TGTGCCAGCAGCCCGGGGGGCAGGGGGCGCGGCGGGGAGCTGTTTTTT. The chain recombines TRBV9 with TRBJ2-2, with D perhaps matching TRBD1 (8 bases). This CDR3 is 16 amino acids long. Trimming removed 4 bases at V and 7 bases at J, with 20 bases between. Looked up from germline, CDR1 is SGDLS and CDR2 is YYNGEE. Full variable domain (remainder filled in from reference TRBV9 and TRBJ2-2): DSGVTQTPKHLITATGQRVTLRCSPRSGDLSVYWYQQSLDQGLQFLIQYYNGEERAKGNILERFSAQQFPDLHSELNLSSLELGDSALYFCASSPGGRGRGGELFFGEGSRLTVL.

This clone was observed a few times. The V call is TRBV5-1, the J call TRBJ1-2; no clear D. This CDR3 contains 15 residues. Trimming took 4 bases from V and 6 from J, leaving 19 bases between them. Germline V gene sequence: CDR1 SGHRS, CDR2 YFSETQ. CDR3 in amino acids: CASSPWRTHGDGYTF. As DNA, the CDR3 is TGCGCCAGCAGCCCTTGGAGGACCCATGGGGATGGCTACACCTTC.

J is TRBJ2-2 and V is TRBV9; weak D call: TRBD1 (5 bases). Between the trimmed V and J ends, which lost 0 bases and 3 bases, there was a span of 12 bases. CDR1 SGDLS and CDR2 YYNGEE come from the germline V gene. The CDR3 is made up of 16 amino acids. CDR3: CASSVGGQLYTGELFF. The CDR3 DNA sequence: TGTGCCAGCAGCGTAGGGGGCCAACTCTACACCGGGGAGCTGTTTTTT.

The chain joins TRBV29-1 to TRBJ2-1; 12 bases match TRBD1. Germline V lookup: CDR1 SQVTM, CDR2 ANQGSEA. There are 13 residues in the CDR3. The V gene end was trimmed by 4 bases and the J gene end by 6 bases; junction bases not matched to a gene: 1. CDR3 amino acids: CSVAGQGANEQFF. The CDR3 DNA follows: TGCAGCGTTGCGGGACAGGGGGCCAATGAGCAGTTCTTC.

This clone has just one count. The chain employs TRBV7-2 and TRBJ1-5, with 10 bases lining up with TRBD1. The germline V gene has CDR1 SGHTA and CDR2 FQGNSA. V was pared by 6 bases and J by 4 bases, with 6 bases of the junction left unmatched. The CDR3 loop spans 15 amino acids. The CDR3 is CASSFRDRGNQPQHF. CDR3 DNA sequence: TGTGCCAGCAGTTTCCGGGACAGGGGTAATCAGCCCCAGCATTTT. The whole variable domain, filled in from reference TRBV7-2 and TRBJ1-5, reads GAGVSQSPSNKVTEKGKDVELRCDPISGHTALYWYRQSLGQGLEFLIYFQGNSAPDKSGLPSDRFSAERTGGSVSTLTIQRTQQEDSAVYLCASSFRDRGNQPQHFGDGTRLSIL.

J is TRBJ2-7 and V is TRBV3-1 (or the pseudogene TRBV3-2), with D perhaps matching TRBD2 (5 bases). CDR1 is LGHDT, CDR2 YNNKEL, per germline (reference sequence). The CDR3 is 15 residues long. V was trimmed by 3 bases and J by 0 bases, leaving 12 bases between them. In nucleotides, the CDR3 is TGTGCCAGCAGCCAGGGCAGCGGCACCTCCTACGAGCAGTACTTC. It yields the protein CASSQGSGTSYEQYF.

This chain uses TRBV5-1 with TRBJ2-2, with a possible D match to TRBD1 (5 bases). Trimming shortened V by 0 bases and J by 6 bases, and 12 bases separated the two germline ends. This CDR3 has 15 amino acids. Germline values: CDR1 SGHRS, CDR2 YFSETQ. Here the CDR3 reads CASSLEGLVAGELFF. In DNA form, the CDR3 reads TGCGCCAGCAGCTTGGAGGGGCTAGTGGCCGGGGAGCTGTTTTTT.